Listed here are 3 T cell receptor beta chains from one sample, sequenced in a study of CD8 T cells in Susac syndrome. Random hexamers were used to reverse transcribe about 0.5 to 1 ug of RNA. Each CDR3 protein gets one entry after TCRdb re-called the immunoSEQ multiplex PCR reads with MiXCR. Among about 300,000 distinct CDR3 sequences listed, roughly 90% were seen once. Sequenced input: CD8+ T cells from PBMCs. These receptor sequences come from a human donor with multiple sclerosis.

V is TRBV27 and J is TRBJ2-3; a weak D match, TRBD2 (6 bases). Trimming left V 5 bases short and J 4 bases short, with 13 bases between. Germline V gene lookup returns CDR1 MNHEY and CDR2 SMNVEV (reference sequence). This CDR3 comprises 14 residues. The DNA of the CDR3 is TGTGCCAGCAGTCTGACTAGTTGGGCAGATACGCAGTATTTT. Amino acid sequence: CASSLTSWADTQYF.

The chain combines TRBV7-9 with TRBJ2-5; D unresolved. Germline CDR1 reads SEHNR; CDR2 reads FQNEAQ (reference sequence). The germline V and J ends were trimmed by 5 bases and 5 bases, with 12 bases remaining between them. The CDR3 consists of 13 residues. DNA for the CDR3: TGTGCCAGCAGCCACGGTCTCCCGGAGACCCAGTACTTC. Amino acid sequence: CASSHGLPETQYF. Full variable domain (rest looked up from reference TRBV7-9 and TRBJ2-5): DTGVSQNPRHKITKRGQNVTFRCDPISEHNRLYWYRQTLGQGPEFLTYFQNEAQLEKSRLLSDRFSAERPKGSFSTLEIQRTEQGDSAMYLCASSHGLPETQYFGPGTRLLVL.

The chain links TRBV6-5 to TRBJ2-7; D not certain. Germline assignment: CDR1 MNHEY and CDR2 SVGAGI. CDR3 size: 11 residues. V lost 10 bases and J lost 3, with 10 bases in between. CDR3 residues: CATLTRYEQYF. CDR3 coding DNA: TGTGCCACCCTGACTCGCTACGAGCAGTACTTC.